Sequencing of this T cell receptor (beta chain) was carried out in a study of blood T cells in healthy people across ages. Every sample had a minimum of 6 million PBMCs isolated. Alongside a J-beta primer mix, a sample-barcoded 5' primer served in a second PCR lasting about 7 to 12 cycles. All samples yielded 2.5 million or more CDR3-containing paired-end reads. TCRdb re-derived calls from the 5' RACE reads in MiXCR, one entry per CDR3 protein. The profile shows 1.5 million to 2 million distinct CDR3 sequences, roughly 52% of them singletons. The sample was blood. The sequence came from a woman aged 40 to 49 in good health.

The CDR3: CAGTWTSGGKNEQFF. DNA of the CDR3: TGTGCCGGCACCTGGACTAGCGGGGGGAAAAATGAGCAGTTCTTC. J is TRBJ2-1 and V is TRBV6-2 or TRBV6-3, with 14 bases fitting TRBD2. The CDR3 is 15 residues long. Germline lookup yields CDR1 MNHEY and CDR2 SVGEGT. V gave up 11 bases and J gave up 7 bases; unmatched junction bases: 10.